Reported below is one T cell receptor beta chain. Its antigen is currently unknown. The CDR3 is made up of 16 amino acids. With V trimmed by 1 base and J by 5 bases, 3 bases remained unmatched. Germline loops: CDR1 SGHTA, CDR2 FQGNSA. These data are taken from a study of T cell responses to AZD1222 COVID-19 vaccine. Overall study findings and caveats: Donors were mostly white British, more females; clonal diversity possibly underestimated. At baseline, just a handful of AZD1222 recipients tested seropositive.

The table came from immunoSEQ multiplex PCR; TCRdb's copy has only in-frame clones and leaves some out. The table lists 150,000 to 200,000 clones, about 94% of them singletons. This TCR was sampled from an adult in good health. Sequencing used peripheral blood, obtained on day 0 of AZD1222 vaccination. This chain connects TRBV7-2 to TRBJ2-5; 14 bases are a match to TRBD2. CDR3 sequence reads: CASSLVGTSGSETQYF. For the CDR3, the DNA is TGTGCCAGCAGCTTAGTTGGGACTAGCGGGAGCGAGACCCAGTACTTC.